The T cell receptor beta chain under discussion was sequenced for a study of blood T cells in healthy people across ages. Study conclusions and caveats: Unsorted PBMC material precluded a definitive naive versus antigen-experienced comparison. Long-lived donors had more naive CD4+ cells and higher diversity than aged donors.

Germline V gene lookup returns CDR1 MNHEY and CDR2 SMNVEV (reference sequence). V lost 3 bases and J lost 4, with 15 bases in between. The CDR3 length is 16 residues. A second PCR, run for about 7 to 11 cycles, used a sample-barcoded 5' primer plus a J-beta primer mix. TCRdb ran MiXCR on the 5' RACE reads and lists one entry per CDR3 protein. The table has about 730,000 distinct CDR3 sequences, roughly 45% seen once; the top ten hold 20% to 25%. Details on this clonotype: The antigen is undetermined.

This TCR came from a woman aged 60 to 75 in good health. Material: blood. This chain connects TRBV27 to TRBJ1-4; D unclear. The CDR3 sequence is CASSLRRVGNNEKLFF. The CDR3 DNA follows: TGTGCCAGCAGTTTGCGTCGGGTGGGGAATAATGAAAAACTGTTTTTT.